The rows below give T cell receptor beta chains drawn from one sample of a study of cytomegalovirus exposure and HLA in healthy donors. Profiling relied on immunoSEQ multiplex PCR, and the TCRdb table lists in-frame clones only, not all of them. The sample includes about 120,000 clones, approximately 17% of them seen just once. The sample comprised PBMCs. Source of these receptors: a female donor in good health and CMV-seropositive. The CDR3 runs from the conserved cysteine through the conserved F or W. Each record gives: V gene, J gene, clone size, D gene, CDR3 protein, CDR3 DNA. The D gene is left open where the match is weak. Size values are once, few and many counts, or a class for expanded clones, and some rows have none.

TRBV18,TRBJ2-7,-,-,CASSPTDRFLNYEQYF,TGTGCCAGCTCACCAACTGACAGATTTTTAAACTACGAGCAGTACTTC
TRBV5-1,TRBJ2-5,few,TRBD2,CASSPWGGSGQETQYF,TGCGCCAGCAGCCCGTGGGGTGGTAGCGGGCAAGAGACCCAGTACTTC
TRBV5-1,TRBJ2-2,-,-,CASSSQGPSGELFF,TGCGCCAGCAGCTCCCAGGGTCCCAGCGGGGAGCTGTTTTTT
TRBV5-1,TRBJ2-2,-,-,CASSFGGGNTGELFF,TGCGCCAGCAGCTTTGGGGGAGGCAACACCGGGGAGCTGTTTTTT
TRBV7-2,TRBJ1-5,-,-,CASSGAPHLPQHF,TGTGCCAGCAGTGGGGCTCCCCATCTGCCCCAGCATTTT
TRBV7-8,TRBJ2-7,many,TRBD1,CASSVGQAYEQYF,TGTGCCAGCAGCGTTGGACAGGCCTACGAGCAGTACTTC
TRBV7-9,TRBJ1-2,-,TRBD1,CASTKGRDRGLNYGYTF,TGTGCCAGCACCAAAGGGCGGGACAGGGGACTTAACTATGGCTACACCTTC
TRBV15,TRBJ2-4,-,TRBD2,CATSRDRSGLMEIQYF,TGTGCCACCAGCAGAGATAGATCGGGACTAATGGAAATTCAGTACTTC
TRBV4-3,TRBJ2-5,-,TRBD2,CASSQVFRGVAETQYF,TGCGCCAGCAGCCAAGTTTTTCGGGGGGTTGCAGAGACCCAGTACTTC
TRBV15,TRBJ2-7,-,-,CATSSYYAEQYF,TGTGCCACCTCAAGTTATTATGCGGAGCAGTACTTC
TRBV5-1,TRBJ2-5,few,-,CASSQDTGSQETQYF,TGCGCCAGCAGCCAAGACACAGGGTCCCAAGAGACCCAGTACTTC
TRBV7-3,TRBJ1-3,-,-,CASSLYPDSGNTIYF,TGTGCCAGCAGCTTATACCCGGACAGCGGAAACACCATATATTTT
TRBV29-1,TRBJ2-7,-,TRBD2,CSVAVAGTEQYF,TGCAGCGTTGCAGTAGCGGGAACCGAGCAGTACTTC
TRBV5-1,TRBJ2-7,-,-,CASSWTELYEQYF,TGCGCCAGCAGCTGGACAGAACTTTACGAGCAGTACTTC
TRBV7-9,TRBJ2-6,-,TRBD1,CASSLAGGDYSGANVLTF,TGTGCCAGCAGCTTAGCAGGGGGCGATTACTCTGGGGCCAACGTCCTGACTTTC
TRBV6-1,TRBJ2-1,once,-,CASRALSGYGEQFF,TGTGCCAGCAGGGCCTTATCGGGGTACGGTGAGCAGTTCTTC
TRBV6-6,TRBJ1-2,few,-,CASSHVQAVNYGYTF,TGTGCCAGCAGTCATGTTCAGGCAGTCAACTATGGCTACACCTTC
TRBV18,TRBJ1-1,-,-,CASSGQMNTEAFF,TGTGCCAGCTCAGGACAGATGAACACTGAAGCTTTCTTT
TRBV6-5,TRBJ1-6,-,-,CASRGGNSPLHF,TGTGCCAGCAGAGGGGGAAATTCACCCCTCCACTTT
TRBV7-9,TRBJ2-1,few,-,CASSRISMVVDEQFF,TGTGCCAGCAGCCGAATTAGTATGGTCGTCGATGAGCAGTTCTTC
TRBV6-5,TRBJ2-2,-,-,CASTTGNTGELFF,TGTGCCAGCACCACAGGGAACACCGGGGAGCTGTTTTTT